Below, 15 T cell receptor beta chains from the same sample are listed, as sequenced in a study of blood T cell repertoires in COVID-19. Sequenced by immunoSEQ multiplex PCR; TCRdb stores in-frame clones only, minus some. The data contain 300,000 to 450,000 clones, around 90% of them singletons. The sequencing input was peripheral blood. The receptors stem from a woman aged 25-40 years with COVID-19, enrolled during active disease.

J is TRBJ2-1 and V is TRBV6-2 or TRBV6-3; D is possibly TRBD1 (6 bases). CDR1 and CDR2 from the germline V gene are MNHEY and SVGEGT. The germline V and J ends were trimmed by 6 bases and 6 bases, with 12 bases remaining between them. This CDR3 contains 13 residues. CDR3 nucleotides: TGTGCCAGCAGCCCAGGGGTGATCAATGAGCAGTTCTTC. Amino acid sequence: CASSPGVINEQFF.

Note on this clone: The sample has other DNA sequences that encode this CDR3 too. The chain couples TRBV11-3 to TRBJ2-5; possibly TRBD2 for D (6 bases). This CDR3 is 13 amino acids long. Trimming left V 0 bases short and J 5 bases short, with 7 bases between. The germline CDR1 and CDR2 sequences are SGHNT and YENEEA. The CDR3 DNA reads TGTGCCAGCAGCTTAGATGGGGGGGAGACCCAGTACTTC. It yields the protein CASSLDGGETQYF.

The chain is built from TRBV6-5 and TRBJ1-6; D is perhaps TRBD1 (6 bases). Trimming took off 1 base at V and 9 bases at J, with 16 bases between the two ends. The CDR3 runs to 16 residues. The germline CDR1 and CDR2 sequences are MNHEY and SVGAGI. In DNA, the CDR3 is TGTGCCAGCAGTTACTTAGGCGTTCAGGGGAGTTCACCCCTCCACTTT. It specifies CASSYLGVQGSSPLHF.

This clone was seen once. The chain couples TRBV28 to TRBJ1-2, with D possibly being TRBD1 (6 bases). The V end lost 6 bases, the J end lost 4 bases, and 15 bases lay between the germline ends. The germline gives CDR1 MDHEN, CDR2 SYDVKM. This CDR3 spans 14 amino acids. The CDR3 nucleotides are TGTGCCAGCAGCTCCCCGACAGGATTCTATGGCTACACCTTC. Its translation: CASSSPTGFYGYTF.

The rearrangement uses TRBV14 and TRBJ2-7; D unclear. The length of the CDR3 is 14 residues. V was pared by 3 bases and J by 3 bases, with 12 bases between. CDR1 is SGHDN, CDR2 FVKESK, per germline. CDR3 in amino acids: CASSHPDFGYEQYF. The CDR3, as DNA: TGTGCCAGCAGCCATCCTGACTTCGGCTACGAGCAGTACTTC. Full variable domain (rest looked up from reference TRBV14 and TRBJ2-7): EAGVTQFPSHSVIEKGQTVTLRCDPISGHDNLYWYRRVMGKEIKFLLHFVKESKQDESGMPNNRFLAERTGGTYSTLKVQPAELEDSGVYFCASSHPDFGYEQYFGPGTRLTVT.

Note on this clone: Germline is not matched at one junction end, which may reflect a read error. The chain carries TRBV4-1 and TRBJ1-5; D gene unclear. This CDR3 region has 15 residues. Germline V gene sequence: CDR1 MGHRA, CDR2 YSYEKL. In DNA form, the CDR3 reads TGCGCCAGCAGCCAAAGCCTCAACAGCAATCAACCCCAGCATTTT. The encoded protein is CASSQSLNSNQPQHF.

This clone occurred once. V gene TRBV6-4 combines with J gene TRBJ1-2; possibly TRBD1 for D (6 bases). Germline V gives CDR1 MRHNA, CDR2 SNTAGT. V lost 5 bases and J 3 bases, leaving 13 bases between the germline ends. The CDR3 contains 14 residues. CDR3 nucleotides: TGTGCCAGCAGTCCAGGGGCCCGGGACTATGGCTACACCTTC. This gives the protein CASSPGARDYGYTF.

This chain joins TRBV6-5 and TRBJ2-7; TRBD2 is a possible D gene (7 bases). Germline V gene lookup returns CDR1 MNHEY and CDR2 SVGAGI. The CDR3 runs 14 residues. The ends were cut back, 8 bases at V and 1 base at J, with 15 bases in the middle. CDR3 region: CASARGPGSYEQYF. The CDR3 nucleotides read TGTGCCAGCGCGCGGGGGCCGGGGTCCTACGAGCAGTACTTC.

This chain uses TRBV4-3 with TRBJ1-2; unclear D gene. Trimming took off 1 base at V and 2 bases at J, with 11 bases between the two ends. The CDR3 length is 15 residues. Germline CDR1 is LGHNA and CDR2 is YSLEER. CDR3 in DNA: TGCGCCAGCAGCCAAGCCGGAGGGTTGAACTATGGCTACACCTTC. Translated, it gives CASSQAGGLNYGYTF.

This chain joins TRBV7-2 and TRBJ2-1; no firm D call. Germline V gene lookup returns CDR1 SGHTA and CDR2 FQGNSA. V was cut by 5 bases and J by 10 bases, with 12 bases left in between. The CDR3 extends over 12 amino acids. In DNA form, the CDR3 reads TGTGCCAGCAGCCCCCCCGCCCTAGAGCAGTTCTTC. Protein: CASSPPALEQFF.

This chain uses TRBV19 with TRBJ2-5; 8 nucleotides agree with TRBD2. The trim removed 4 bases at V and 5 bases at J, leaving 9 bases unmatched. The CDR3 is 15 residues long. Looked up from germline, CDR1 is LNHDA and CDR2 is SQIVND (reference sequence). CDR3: CASSSGRYQWETQYF. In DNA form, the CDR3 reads TGTGCCAGTAGTAGCGGGAGGTACCAGTGGGAGACCCAGTACTTC.

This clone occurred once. Here the CDR3 reads CAISEGQGGYGYTF. As DNA, the CDR3 is TGTGCCATCAGTGAGGGACAGGGGGGCTATGGCTACACCTTC. The chain has TRBV10-3 and TRBJ1-2, with 10 bases that match TRBD1. The CDR3 is 14 residues long. Germline V gene lookup returns CDR1 ENHRY and CDR2 SYGVKD. The junction had 1 base not matched to a gene; V was cut back by 2 bases and J by 4 bases.

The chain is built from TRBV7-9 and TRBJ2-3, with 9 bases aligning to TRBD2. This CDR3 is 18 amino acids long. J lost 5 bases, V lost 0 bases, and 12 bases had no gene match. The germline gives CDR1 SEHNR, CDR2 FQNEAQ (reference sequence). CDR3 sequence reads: CASSLALNSGSSGDTQYF. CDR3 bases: TGTGCCAGCAGCTTAGCGCTAAATAGCGGGAGCTCAGGAGATACGCAGTATTTT.

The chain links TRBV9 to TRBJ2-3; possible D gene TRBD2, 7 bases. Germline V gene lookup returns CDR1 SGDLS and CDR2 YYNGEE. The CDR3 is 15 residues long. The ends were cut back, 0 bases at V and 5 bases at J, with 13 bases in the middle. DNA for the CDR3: TGTGCCAGCAGCGTAGCGTCGGGGGGCAGAGATACGCAGTATTTT. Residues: CASSVASGGRDTQYF.

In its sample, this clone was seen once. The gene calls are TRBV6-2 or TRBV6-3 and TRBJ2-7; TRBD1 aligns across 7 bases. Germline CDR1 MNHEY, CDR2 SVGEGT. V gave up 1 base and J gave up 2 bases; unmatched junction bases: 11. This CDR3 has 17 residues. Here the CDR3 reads CASSYLRGTAQTYEQYF. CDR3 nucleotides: TGTGCCAGCAGTTACTTGAGGGGGACAGCGCAAACCTACGAGCAGTACTTC.